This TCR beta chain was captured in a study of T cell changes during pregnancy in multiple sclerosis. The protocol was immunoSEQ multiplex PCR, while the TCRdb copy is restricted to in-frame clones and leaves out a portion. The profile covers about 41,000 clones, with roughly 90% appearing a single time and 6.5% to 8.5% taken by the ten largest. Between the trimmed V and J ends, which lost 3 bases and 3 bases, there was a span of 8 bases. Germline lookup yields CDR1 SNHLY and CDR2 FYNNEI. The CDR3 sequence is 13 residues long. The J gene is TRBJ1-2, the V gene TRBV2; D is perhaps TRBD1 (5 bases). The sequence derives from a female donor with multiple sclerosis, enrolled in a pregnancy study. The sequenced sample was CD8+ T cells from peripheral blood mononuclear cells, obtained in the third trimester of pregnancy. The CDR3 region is CASSDTGYYGYTF. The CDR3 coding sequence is TGTGCCAGCAGTGACACAGGTTACTATGGCTACACCTTC.